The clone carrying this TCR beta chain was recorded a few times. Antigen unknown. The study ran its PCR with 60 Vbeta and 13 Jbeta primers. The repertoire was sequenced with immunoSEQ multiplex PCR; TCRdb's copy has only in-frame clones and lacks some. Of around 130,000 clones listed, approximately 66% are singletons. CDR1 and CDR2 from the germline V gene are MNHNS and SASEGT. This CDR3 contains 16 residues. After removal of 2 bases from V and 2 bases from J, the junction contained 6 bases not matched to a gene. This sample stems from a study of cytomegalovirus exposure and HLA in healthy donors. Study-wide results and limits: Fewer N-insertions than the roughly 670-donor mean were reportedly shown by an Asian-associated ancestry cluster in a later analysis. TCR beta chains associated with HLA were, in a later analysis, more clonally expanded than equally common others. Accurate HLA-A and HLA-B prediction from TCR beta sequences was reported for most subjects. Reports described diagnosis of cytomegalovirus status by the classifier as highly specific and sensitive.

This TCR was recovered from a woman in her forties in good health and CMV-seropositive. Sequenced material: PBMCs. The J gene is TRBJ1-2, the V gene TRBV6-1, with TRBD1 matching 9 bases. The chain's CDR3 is CASSEMLGQGNYGYTF. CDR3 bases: TGTGCCAGCAGTGAAATGTTGGGACAGGGCAACTATGGCTACACCTTC.